Listed below are T cell receptor beta chains from one sample, sequenced in a study of blood T cells in healthy people across ages. TCRdb used MiXCR to reprocess the 5' RACE reads, holding one entry per CDR3 protein. The sample records fewer than 2,000,000 distinct CDR3 sequences, about 31% being singletons. The source material was blood. The receptors come from a woman aged 30 to 39 in good health. Each CDR3 is given with its conserved first and last residue. The D gene is left open where the match is weak. Not all rows give a size; the values are once, few, many and, for expanded clones, a class.

CDR3 length	clone size	V gene	D gene	J gene	CDR3 DNA	CDR3 protein
15	-	TRBV7-6	TRBD1	TRBJ2-7	TGTGCCAGCAGGCCAGGGGGCGCGGGCTCCTACGAGCAGTACTTC	CASRPGGAGSYEQYF
16	-	TRBV3-1	-	TRBJ2-2	TGTGCCAGCAGTCGTGGACTGAGGGGGAGCACCGGGGAGCTGTTTTTT	CASSRGLRGSTGELFF
16	-	TRBV13	-	TRBJ2-5	TGTGCCAGCAGCCCAGATCTCGGGGGTCGGCAAGAGACCCAGTACTTC	CASSPDLGGRQETQYF
15	-	TRBV28	-	TRBJ2-7	TGTGCCAGCAGTTCCCCACGGTCGGACGGCTACGAGCAGTACTTC	CASSSPRSDGYEQYF
16	few	TRBV4-1	-	TRBJ2-2	TGCGCCAGCAGCCGCTATGGGGACCCTGGCACCGGGGAGCTGTTTTTT	CASSRYGDPGTGELFF
15	-	TRBV27	TRBD2	TRBJ2-1	TGTGCCAGCAGTTTATGGCTAGCGGGCAGCAATGAGCAGTTCTTC	CASSLWLAGSNEQFF
17	few	TRBV4-1	TRBD1	TRBJ1-2	TGCGCCAGCAGCCAAGGTCAGGCGGACAGGATGCTCTATGGCTACACCTTC	CASSQGQADRMLYGYTF
13	few	TRBV12-3/TRBV12-4	-	TRBJ2-1	TGTGCCAGCAGGAGACAAACGCGGAATGAGCAGTTCTTC	CASRRQTRNEQFF
14	few	TRBV5-1	-	TRBJ2-7	TGCGCCAGCAGCTTGTTGACCAACTCCTACGAGCAGTACTTC	CASSLLTNSYEQYF
13	-	TRBV28	-	TRBJ2-7	TGTGCCAGCAGGGGGGCAGGGGGGTCCGAGCAGTACTTC	CASRGAGGSEQYF
16	-	TRBV12-3/TRBV12-4	TRBD2	TRBJ2-1	TGTGCCAGCACCGATCCAGGAAGACTAGCGGCCAATGAGCAGTTCTTC	CASTDPGRLAANEQFF
14	-	TRBV6-5	-	TRBJ2-7	TGTGCCAGCAGTCCTTACAGGGCCTCCTACGAGCAGTACTTC	CASSPYRASYEQYF
12	-	TRBV3-1	-	TRBJ1-1	TGTGCCAGCAGCCAAGAAACGGGGCGGGCTTTCTTT	CASSQETGRAFF
19	-	TRBV3-1	-	TRBJ2-7	TGTGCCAGCAGCCAACTACTGCCCTGGTCTGTGACCAACTCCTACGAGCAGTACTTC	CASSQLLPWSVTNSYEQYF
14	-	TRBV10-3	-	TRBJ1-2	TGTGCCGCCCTAGAGGAAAAGGGCCTCTATGGCTACACCTTC	CAALEEKGLYGYTF
14	few	TRBV20-1	-	TRBJ2-3	TGCAGTGCTAGGCAGGGTTCTAGCACAGATACGCAGTATTTT	CSARQGSSTDTQYF
16	few	TRBV15	-	TRBJ2-2	TGTGCCACCAGCGCAAAGGGGACGGGAATGGCCGGGGAGCTGTTTTTT	CATSAKGTGMAGELFF
12	-	TRBV20-1	-	TRBJ2-7	TGCAGTGGCAAAAGCGGAACCTACGAGCAGTACTTC	CSGKSGTYEQYF
14	many	TRBV29-1	TRBD1	TRBJ1-2	TGCAGCGTACCGGGGACAGGGGGCTGGGATGGCTACACCTTC	CSVPGTGGWDGYTF
13	few	TRBV11-2	-	TRBJ2-1	TGTGCCAGCAGCTTAGACTTCGGGGGTGAGCAGTTCTTC	CASSLDFGGEQFF
16	-	TRBV5-1	TRBD1	TRBJ2-5	TGCGCCAGCAGACCCGGGACAGGGAGGTACCAAGAGACCCAGTACTTC	CASRPGTGRYQETQYF
13	-	TRBV20-1	-	TRBJ1-5	TGCAGTGCTTCTACGGGACCTTATCAGCCCCAGCATTTT	CSASTGPYQPQHF
14	few	TRBV2	TRBD1	TRBJ2-5	TGTGCCAGCCGGGACAGGGTTTACGAAGAGACCCAGTACTTC	CASRDRVYEETQYF
15	-	TRBV20-1	TRBD1	TRBJ2-5	TGCAGTGCTAGAGTTTTTACAGGGGGCCAAGAGACCCAGTACTTC	CSARVFTGGQETQYF
17	-	TRBV28	TRBD2	TRBJ2-1	TGTGCCAGCAGCCAGGGACTAGCGGGAGTCGCCTACAATGAGCAGTTCTTC	CASSQGLAGVAYNEQFF
14	-	TRBV10-1	-	TRBJ2-3	TGCGCCAGCAGTCAGGGGATTGCCAAAGATACGCAGTATTTT	CASSQGIAKDTQYF
16	-	TRBV5-5	TRBD1	TRBJ2-7	TGTGTCAGCAGCTTGGGGAGGGGGGACAGGGTGGACGAGCAGTACTTC	CVSSLGRGDRVDEQYF
14	-	TRBV20-1	-	TRBJ2-1	TGCAGTGCTAGTGCCCCCCCTAGGGGCAATGAGCAGTTCTTC	CSASAPPRGNEQFF
14	few	TRBV7-8	-	TRBJ2-1	TGTGCCAGCAGCTTAAGTTTCTTCTACAATGAGCAGTTCTTC	CASSLSFFYNEQFF
14	-	TRBV11-2	-	TRBJ2-5	TGTGCCAGCAGCTCCGGGTCGAATAGAGACACCCAGTACTTC	CASSSGSNRDTQYF
13	once	TRBV7-9	-	TRBJ2-7	TGTGCCAGCACCAAACCCGGTGGCCACGAGCAGTACTTC	CASTKPGGHEQYF
14	few	TRBV9	-	TRBJ2-5	TGTGCCAGCAGCCTAACGCCGCAGCAAGAGACCCAGTACTTC	CASSLTPQQETQYF
14	-	TRBV20-1	-	TRBJ2-1	TGCAGTGCTAGTCAGGCAGGGGTGCGGGGTGAGCAGTTCTTC	CSASQAGVRGEQFF
13	-	TRBV20-1	-	TRBJ2-5	TGCAGTGCGCAAACGGGAGCTCTGGAGACCCAGTACTTC	CSAQTGALETQYF
18	once	TRBV4-1	TRBD2	TRBJ2-1	TGCGCCAGCAGCCAAGGAATATTTGGGACTAGCGGGATAAATGAGCAGTTCTTC	CASSQGIFGTSGINEQFF
20	few	TRBV6-4	TRBD1	TRBJ2-1	TGTGCCAGCAGTGACACCCCAACCCAGACCGGGACAGGGAAGAGCGATGAGCAGTTCTTC	CASSDTPTQTGTGKSDEQFF
15	-	TRBV28	-	TRBJ1-5	TGTGCCAGCAGTTCCGAGTGGATTGGCAATCAGCCCCAGCATTTT	CASSSEWIGNQPQHF
18	few	TRBV4-2	-	TRBJ2-7	TGTGCCAGCAGCCAAGGAGTAGGGCAGGCGGTTGCCTACAATGAGCAGTACTTC	CASSQGVGQAVAYNEQYF
17	few	TRBV3-1	TRBD2	TRBJ2-7	TGTGCCAGCAGCCCCGTTTCCCTAGCGGGGGGTACCTACGAGCAGTACTTC	CASSPVSLAGGTYEQYF
16	-	TRBV2	TRBD1	TRBJ2-3	TGTGCCAGCAGGTGGAACCGGGACAGGGGGCAAGATACGCAGTATTTT	CASRWNRDRGQDTQYF
15	-	TRBV2	-	TRBJ2-3	TGTACCAGCAACCCAAGCGGGCTTAGCACAGATACGCAGTATTTT	CTSNPSGLSTDTQYF
14	-	TRBV15	TRBD1	TRBJ2-7	TGTGCCACCAGCCCCGGGACAGTGTCCTACGAGCAGTACTTC	CATSPGTVSYEQYF
19	few	TRBV29-1	TRBD2	TRBJ2-1	TGCAGCGTTGAGGCGCCCCCACCTAGCGGGGGGAGCTCCTACAATGAGCAGTTCTTC	CSVEAPPPSGGSSYNEQFF
12	many	TRBV4-1	-	TRBJ1-2	TGCGCCAGCAGCCCGGATAACTATGGCTACACCTTC	CASSPDNYGYTF
14	-	TRBV11-2	-	TRBJ1-4	TGTGCCAGCAGCTTAGTCGGGCCTAATGAAAAACTGTTTTTT	CASSLVGPNEKLFF
16	-	TRBV27	TRBD1	TRBJ1-2	TGTGCCAGCAGAATTTTAGGACAGGGTGGGGCCTATGGCTACACCTTC	CASRILGQGGAYGYTF
13	-	TRBV29-1	TRBD1	TRBJ1-2	TGCAGCGTTGAAGGACAGGGGACCTATGGCTACACCTTC	CSVEGQGTYGYTF
16	-	TRBV20-1	TRBD2	TRBJ2-1	TGCAGTGCTAGAGATAGGCTAGCGGGGGGACTCCAGGAGCAGTTCTTC	CSARDRLAGGLQEQFF
15	-	TRBV6-5	-	TRBJ2-3	TGTGCCAGCAGTCTGGAGGGGGGGGTGCCGGATACGCAGTATTTT	CASSLEGGVPDTQYF
14	few	TRBV2	-	TRBJ2-7	TGTGCCAGCAGTGAAGCGCACAGGGACTACGAGCAGTACTTC	CASSEAHRDYEQYF
12	few	TRBV30	-	TRBJ2-7	TGTGCCTGGAGTGACGGGGGTCGGGAGCAGTACTTC	CAWSDGGREQYF
14	-	TRBV5-1	TRBD1	TRBJ2-1	TGCGCCAGTAGCTTGGCCGGACAGGGGATTGAGCAGTTCTTC	CASSLAGQGIEQFF
12	-	TRBV3-1	-	TRBJ2-3	TGTGCCAGCAGCCAGTTAAGGTATACGCAGTATTTT	CASSQLRYTQYF